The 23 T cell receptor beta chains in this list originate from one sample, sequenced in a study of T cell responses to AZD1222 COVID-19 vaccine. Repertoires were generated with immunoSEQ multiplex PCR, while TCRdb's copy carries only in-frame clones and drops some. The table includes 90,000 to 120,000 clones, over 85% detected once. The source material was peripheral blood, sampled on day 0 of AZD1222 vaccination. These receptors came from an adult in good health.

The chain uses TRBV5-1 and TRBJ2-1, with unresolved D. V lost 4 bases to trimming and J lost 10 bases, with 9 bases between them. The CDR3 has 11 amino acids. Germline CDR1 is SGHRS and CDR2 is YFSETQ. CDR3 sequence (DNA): TGCGCCAGCAGCGAACAGACAGAGCAGTTCTTC. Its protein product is CASSEQTEQFF. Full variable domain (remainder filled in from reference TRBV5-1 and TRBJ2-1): KAGVTQTPRYLIKTRGQQVTLSCSPISGHRSVSWYQQTPGQGLQFLFEYFSETQRNKGNFPGRFSGRQFSNSRSEMNVSTLELGDSALYLCASSEQTEQFFGPGTRLTVL.

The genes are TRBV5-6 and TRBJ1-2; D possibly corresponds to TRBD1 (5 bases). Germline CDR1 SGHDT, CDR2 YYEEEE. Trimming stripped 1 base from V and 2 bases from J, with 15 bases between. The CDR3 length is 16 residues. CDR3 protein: CASSLWGVEVNYGYTF. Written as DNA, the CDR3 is TGTGCCAGCAGCTTGTGGGGGGTCGAGGTCAACTATGGCTACACCTTC. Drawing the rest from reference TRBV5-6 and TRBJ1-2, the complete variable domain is DAGVTQSPTHLIKTRGQQVTLRCSPKSGHDTVSWYQQALGQGPQFIFQYYEEEERQRGNFPDRFSGHQFPNYSSELNVNALLLGDSALYLCASSLWGVEVNYGYTFGSGTRLTVV.

CDR3: CASSYPGQFEAFF. The CDR3 nucleotides read TGTGCCAGCAGCTATCCTGGACAGTTTGAAGCTTTCTTT. The genes are TRBV7-2 and TRBJ1-1; possible D gene TRBD1, 6 bases. The germline gives CDR1 SGHTA, CDR2 FQGNSA. Trimming took off 4 bases at V and 7 bases at J, with 13 bases between the two ends. The CDR3 loop spans 13 amino acids.

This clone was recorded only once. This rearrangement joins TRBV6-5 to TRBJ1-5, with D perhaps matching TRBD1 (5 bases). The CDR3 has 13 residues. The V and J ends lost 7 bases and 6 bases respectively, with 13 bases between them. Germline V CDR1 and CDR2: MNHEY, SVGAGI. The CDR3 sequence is CASMGDLGQPQHF. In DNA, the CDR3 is TGTGCCAGCATGGGGGATCTGGGTCAGCCCCAGCATTTT.

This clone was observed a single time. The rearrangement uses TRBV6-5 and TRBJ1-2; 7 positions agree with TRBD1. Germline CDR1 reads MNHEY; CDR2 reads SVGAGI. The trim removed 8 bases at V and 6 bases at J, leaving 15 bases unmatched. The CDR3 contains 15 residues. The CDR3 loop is CASGHNPLTGHGYTF. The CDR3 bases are TGTGCCAGCGGACATAACCCATTGACAGGGCATGGCTACACCTTC.

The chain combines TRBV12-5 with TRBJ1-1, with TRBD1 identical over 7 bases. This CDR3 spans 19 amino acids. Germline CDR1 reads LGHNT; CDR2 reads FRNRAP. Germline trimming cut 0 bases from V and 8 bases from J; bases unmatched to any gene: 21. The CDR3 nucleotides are TGTGCTAGTGGTTTGGTATACACCTTCTTGGGTTCCAGGGGGGTAGAAGCTTTCTTT. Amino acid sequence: CASGLVYTFLGSRGVEAFF.

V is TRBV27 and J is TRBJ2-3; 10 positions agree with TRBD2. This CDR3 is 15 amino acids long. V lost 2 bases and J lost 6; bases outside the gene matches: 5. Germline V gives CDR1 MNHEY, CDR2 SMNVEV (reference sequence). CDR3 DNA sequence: TGTGCCAGCAGTTTAGGGAGCGGGAGGGCCGATACGCAGTATTTT. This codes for CASSLGSGRADTQYF.

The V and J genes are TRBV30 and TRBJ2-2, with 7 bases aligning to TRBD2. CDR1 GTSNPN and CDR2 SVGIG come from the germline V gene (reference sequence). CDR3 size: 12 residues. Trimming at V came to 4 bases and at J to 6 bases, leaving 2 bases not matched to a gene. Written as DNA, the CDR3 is TGTGCCTGGAAGCGGGATCCCGGGGAGCTGTTTTTT. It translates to CAWKRDPGELFF. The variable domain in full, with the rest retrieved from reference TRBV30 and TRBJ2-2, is SQTIHQWPATLVQPVGSPLSLECTVEGTSNPNLYWYRQAAGRGLQLLFYSVGIGQISSEVPQNLSASRPQDRQFILSSKKLLLSDSGFYLCAWKRDPGELFFGEGSRLTVL.

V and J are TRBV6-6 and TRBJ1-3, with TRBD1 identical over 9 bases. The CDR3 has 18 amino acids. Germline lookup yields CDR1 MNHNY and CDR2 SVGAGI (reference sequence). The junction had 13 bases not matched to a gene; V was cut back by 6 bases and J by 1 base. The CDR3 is CASSRGLTGQGSGNTIYF. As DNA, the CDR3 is TGTGCCAGCAGCCGAGGATTAACGGGACAGGGATCTGGAAACACCATATATTTT.

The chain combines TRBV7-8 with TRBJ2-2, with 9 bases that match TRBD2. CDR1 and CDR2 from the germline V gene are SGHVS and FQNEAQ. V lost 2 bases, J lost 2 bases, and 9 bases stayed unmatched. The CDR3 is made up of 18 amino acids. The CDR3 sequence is CASSLWSSGSRNTGELFF. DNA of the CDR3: TGTGCCAGCAGCTTATGGAGTAGCGGGAGTCGAAACACCGGGGAGCTGTTTTTT.

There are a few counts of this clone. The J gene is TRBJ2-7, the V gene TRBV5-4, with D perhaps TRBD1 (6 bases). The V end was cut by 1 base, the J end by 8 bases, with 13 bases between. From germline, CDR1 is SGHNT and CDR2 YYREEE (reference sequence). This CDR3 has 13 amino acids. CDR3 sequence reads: CASSLQGIQQQYF. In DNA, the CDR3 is TGTGCCAGCAGCTTGCAGGGGATTCAACAGCAGTACTTC. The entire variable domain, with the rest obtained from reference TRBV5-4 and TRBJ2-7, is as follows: ETGVTQSPTHLIKTRGQQVTLRCSSQSGHNTVSWYQQALGQGPQFIFQYYREEENGRGNFPPRFSGLQFPNYSSELNVNALELDDSALYLCASSLQGIQQQYFGPGTRLTVT.

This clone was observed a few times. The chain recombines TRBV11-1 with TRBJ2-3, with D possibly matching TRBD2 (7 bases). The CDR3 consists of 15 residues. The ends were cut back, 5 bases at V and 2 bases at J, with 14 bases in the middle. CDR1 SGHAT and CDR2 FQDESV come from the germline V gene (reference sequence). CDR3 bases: TGTGCCAGCAGCCCCCGGCGGGGGCCCACAGATACGCAGTATTTT. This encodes CASSPRRGPTDTQYF. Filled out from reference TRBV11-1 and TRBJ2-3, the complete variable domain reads EAEVAQSPRYKITEKSQAVAFWCDPISGHATLYWYRQILGQGPELLVQFQDESVVDDSQLPKDRFSAERLKGVDSTLKIQPAELGDSAMYLCASSPRRGPTDTQYFGPGTRLTVL.

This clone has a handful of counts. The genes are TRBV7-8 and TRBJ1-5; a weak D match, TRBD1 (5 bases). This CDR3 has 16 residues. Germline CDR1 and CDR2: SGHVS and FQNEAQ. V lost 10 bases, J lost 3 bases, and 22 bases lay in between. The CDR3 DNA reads TGTGCCACCATGCCTGACAGCATCGGCTACAATCAGCCCCAGCATTTT. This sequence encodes CATMPDSIGYNQPQHF.

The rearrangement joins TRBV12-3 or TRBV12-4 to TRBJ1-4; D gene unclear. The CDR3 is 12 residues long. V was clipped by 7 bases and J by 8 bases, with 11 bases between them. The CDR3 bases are TGTGCCAGCACCCCCAATACAGAAAAACTGTTTTTT. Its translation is CASTPNTEKLFF.

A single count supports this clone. CDR3 in DNA: TGTGCCAGCTCTCGGACAGGGGCTCCTAATGAAAAACTGTTTTTT. Its translation is CASSRTGAPNEKLFF. The chain couples TRBV18 to TRBJ1-4, with 9 bases aligning to TRBD1. CDR1 and CDR2 from the germline V gene are KGHSH and LQKENI. This CDR3 is built from 15 residues. The V gene end was trimmed by 6 bases and the J gene end by 3 bases; junction bases not matched to a gene: 5.

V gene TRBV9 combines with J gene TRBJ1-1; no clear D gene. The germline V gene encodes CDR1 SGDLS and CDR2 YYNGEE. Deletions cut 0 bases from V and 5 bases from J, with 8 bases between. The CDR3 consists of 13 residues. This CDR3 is CASSVGTGTEAFF. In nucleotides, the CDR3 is TGTGCCAGCAGCGTAGGGACGGGAACTGAAGCTTTCTTT. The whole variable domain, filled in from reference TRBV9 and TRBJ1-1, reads DSGVTQTPKHLITATGQRVTLRCSPRSGDLSVYWYQQSLDQGLQFLIQYYNGEERAKGNILERFSAQQFPDLHSELNLSSLELGDSALYFCASSVGTGTEAFFGQGTRLTVV.

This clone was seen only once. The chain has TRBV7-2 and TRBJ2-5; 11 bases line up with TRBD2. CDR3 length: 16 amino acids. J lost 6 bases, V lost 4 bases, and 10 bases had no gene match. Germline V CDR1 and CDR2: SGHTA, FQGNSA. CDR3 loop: CASSSSSGGVIKTQYF. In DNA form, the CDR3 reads TGTGCCAGCAGCTCAAGTAGCGGGGGGGTGATAAAGACCCAGTACTTC.

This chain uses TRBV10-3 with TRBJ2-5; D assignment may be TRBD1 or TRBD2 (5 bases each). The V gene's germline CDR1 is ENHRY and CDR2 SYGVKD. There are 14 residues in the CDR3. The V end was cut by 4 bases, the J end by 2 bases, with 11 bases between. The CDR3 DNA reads TGTGCCATCAGTGGGGGGACCGCTCAAGAGACCCAGTACTTC. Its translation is CAISGGTAQETQYF.

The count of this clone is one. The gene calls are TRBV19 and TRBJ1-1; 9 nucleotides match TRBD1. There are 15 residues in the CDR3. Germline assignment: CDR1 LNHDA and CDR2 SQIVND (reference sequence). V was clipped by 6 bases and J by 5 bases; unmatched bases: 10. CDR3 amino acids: CASRLNRGRATEAFF. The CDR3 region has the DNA TGTGCCAGTAGACTTAACAGGGGGCGCGCGACTGAAGCTTTCTTT.

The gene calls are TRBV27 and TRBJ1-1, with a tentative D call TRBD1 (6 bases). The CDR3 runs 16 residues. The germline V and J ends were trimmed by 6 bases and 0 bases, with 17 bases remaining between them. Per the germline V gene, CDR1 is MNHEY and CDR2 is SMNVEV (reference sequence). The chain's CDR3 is CASSSPGRGLNTEAFF. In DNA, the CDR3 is TGTGCCAGCAGCTCTCCGGGTCGGGGGCTGAACACTGAAGCTTTCTTT.

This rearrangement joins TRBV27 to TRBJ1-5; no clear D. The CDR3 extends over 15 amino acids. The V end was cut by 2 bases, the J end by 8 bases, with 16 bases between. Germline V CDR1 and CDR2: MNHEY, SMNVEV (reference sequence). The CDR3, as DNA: TGTGCCAGCAGTTTAATATCTCGGCCGGGCGAGCCCCAGCATTTT. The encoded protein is CASSLISRPGEPQHF.

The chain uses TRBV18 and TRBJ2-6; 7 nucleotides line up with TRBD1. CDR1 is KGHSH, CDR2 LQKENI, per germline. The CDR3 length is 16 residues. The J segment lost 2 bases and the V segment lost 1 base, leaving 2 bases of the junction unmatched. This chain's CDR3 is CASSPRGGTGANVLTF. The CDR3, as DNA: TGTGCCAGCTCACCACGAGGGGGCACTGGGGCCAACGTCCTGACTTTC.

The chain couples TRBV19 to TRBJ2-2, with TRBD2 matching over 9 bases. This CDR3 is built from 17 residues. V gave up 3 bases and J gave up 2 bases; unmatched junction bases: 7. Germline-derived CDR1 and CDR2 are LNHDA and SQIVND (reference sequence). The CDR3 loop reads CASSIRGRARNTGELFF. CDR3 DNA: TGTGCCAGTAGTATTCGCGGGAGGGCCCGAAACACCGGGGAGCTGTTTTTT.